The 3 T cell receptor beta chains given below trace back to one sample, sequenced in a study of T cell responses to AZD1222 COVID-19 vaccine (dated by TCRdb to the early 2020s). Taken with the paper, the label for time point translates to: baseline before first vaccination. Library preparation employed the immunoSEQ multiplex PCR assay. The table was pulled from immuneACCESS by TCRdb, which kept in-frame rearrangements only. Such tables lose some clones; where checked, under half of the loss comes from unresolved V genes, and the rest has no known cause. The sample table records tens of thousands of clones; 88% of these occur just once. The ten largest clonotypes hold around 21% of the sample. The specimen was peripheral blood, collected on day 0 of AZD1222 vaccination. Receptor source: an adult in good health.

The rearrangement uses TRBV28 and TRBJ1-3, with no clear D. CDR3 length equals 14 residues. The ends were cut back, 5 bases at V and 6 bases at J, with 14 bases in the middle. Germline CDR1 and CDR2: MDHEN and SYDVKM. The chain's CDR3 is CASSVTPESNTIYF. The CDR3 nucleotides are TGTGCCAGCAGTGTAACCCCAGAATCAAACACCATATATTTT. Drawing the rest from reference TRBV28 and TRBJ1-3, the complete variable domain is DVKVTQSSRYLVKRTGEKVFLECVQDMDHENMFWYRQDPGLGLRLIYFSYDVKMKEKGDIPEGYSVSREKKERFSLILESASTNQTSMYLCASSVTPESNTIYFGEGSWLTVV.

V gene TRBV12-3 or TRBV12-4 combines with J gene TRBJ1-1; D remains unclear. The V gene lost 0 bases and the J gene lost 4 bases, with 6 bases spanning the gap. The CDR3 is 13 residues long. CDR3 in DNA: TGTGCCAGCAGTTTAGCGGGCGGCACTGAAGCTTTCTTT. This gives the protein CASSLAGGTEAFF.

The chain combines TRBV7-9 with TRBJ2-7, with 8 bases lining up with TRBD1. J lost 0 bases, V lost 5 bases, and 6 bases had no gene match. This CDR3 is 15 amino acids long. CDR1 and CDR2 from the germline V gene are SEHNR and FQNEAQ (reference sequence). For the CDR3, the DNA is TGTGCCAGCAGCCGTCCCGGGACAGGCTCCTACGAGCAGTACTTC. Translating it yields CASSRPGTGSYEQYF.